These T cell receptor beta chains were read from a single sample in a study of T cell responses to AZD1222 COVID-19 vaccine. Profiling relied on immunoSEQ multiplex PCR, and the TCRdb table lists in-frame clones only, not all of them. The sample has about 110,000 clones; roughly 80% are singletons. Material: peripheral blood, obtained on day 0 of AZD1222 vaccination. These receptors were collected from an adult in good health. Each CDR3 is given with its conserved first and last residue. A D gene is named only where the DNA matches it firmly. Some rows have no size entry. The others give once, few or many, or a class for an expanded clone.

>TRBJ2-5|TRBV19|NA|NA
TGTGCCAGTAGATCAGAACAGGGAACCGAGACCCAGTACTTC
CASRSEQGTETQYF
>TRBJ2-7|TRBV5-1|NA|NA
TGCGCCAGCAGCGCCGACAGCCCTCCGCGCCTGGGGCAGTACTTC
CASSADSPPRLGQYF
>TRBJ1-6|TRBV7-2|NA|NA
TGTGCCAGCAGCTTAGATCGGGCCCCTGGTTCACCCCTCCACTTT
CASSLDRAPGSPLHF
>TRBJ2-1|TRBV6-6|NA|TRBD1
TGTGCCAGCAGAAACAGGGGAGATTGGGTCAATGAGCAGTTCTTC
CASRNRGDWVNEQFF
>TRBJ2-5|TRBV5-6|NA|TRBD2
TGTGCCAGCAGCTTGGACGCTAGCGGGGGGTTCCAAGAGACCCAGTACTTC
CASSLDASGGFQETQYF
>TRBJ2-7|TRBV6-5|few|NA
TGTGCCAGCAGTCCCCTCCAATACGAGCAGTACTTC
CASSPLQYEQYF
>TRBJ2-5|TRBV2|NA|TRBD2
TGTGCCAGCAGTGACTCGGGGGGGAAGACCCAGTACTTC
CASSDSGGKTQYF
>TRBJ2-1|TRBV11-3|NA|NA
TGTGCCAGCAGCGGGCAGGGTCTAGGGGAGCAGTTCTTC
CASSGQGLGEQFF
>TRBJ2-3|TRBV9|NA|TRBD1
TGTGCCAGCAGCGGGACAGGGGCGGTAGATACGCAGTATTTT
CASSGTGAVDTQYF
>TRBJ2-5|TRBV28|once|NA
TGTGCCAGCAGTGTACCTCTTGGGGGGGCGGGGCAAGAGACCCAGTACTTC
CASSVPLGGAGQETQYF
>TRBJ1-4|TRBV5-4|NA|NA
TGTGCCAGCAGCTTATCGGTTGCAACTAATGAAAAACTGTTTTTT
CASSLSVATNEKLFF
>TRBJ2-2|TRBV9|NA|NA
TGTGCCAGCAGCGTAGCTAGCATGAACACCGGGGAGCTGTTTTTT
CASSVASMNTGELFF
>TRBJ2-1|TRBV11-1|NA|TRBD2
TGTGCCAGCAGCGAAACTAGCGGTACCTACAATGAGCAGTTCTTC
CASSETSGTYNEQFF
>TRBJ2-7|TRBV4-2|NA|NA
TGTGCCAGCAGCCAAGAAGCAGCGTCCGCCTACGAGCAGTACTTC
CASSQEAASAYEQYF
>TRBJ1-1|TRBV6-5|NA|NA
TGTGCCAGCAGCTCCCCAAGATCGAACACTGAAGCTTTCTTT
CASSSPRSNTEAFF
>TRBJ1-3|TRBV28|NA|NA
TGTGCCAGCAGTCCCCGGTCTCTTGGCGACACCATATATTTT
CASSPRSLGDTIYF
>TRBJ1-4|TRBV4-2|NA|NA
TGTGCCAGCAGCCAAGATCGGGCAGTCCTTAATGAAAAACTGTTTTTT
CASSQDRAVLNEKLFF
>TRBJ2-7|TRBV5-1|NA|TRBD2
TGCGCCAGCAGCTTGGGCCCCCAGGGAGGGGACTACGAGCAGTACTTC
CASSLGPQGGDYEQYF
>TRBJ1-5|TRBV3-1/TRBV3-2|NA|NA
TGTGCCAGCAGCCAAGGCGGGGGGCCCAATCAGCCCCAGCATTTT
CASSQGGGPNQPQHF
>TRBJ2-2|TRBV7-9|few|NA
TGTGCCAGCAGCGACAGGCCGGGTCTCAGCAACACCGGGGAGCTGTTTTTT
CASSDRPGLSNTGELFF